This note documents a single TCR beta chain sequence. Its target is unknown. Other DNA sequences in this sample translate to the same CDR3. This entry belongs to a study of shared clonotypes between healthy human individuals. Study details: Samples came from a couple of female and a few male donors aged 18 to 49. Study outcomes and limitations: All-four-donor shared clonotypes had higher generation probabilities than non-shared clonotypes did. The study generally estimated greater richness for naive than memory subsets.

Only CD45RO-negative cells positively selected for CCR7 counted as naive CD8 cells, so terminally differentiated effector memory CD45RA+ cells were excluded. Looked up from germline, CDR1 is MNHEY and CDR2 is SMNVEV (reference sequence). This CDR3 contains 15 residues. V lost 5 bases and J lost 2, with 12 bases in between. Data came from immunoSEQ multiplex PCR; TCRdb stores just in-frame clones and leaves some out. This table holds about 680,000 clones, 92% found once. The specimen was naive CD8+ T cells sorted from blood. This receptor was identified in a man aged 25-45 years in good health. The genes are TRBV27 and TRBJ2-2, with D perhaps TRBD1 or TRBD2 (5 bases each). The CDR3 reads CASSPGTVNTGELFF. The CDR3 DNA reads TGTGCCAGCAGTCCCGGGACGGTCAACACCGGGGAGCTGTTTTTT.